This T cell receptor beta chain was sequenced in a study of blood T cell repertoires in COVID-19. Profiled with immunoSEQ multiplex PCR; TCRdb holds only in-frame clones, not every one. The repertoire holds about 13,000 clones, with roughly 80% as singletons. This CDR3 comprises 13 residues. The germline V and J ends were trimmed by 4 bases and 7 bases, with 11 bases remaining between them. The rearrangement joins TRBV12-3 or TRBV12-4 to TRBJ1-5; D might be TRBD1 (5 bases). The sample comprised peripheral blood. The origin of this receptor is an elderly woman with acute or convalescent COVID-19. The CDR3 here is CASSSEGRQPQHF. DNA of the CDR3: TGTGCCAGCAGTTCGGAGGGGAGGCAGCCCCAGCATTTT.